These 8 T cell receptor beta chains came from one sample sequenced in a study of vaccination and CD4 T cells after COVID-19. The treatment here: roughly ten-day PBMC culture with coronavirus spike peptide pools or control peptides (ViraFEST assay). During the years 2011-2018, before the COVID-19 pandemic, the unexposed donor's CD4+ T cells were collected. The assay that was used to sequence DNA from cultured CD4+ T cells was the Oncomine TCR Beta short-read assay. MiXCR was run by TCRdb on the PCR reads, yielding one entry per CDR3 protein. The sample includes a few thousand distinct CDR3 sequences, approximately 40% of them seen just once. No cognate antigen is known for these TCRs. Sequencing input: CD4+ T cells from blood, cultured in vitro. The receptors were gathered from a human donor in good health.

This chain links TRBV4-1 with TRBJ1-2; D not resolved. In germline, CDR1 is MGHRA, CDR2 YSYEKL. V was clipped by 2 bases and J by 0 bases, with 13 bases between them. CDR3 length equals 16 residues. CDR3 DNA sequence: TGCGCCAGCAGCCAACTTGATCTAATTACTAACTATGGCTACACCTTC. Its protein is CASSQLDLITNYGYTF.

This CDR3 reads CASSQTGHSITLFF. CDR3 nucleotides: TGTGCCAGCAGCCAGACGGGACACTCTATTACTCTGTTTTTT. The gene calls are TRBV6-1 and TRBJ1-4; possible D gene TRBD1, 6 bases. Germline V lookup: CDR1 MNHNS, CDR2 SASEGT. This CDR3 has 14 residues. V lost 6 bases, J lost 14 bases, and 22 bases lay in between.

For the CDR3, the DNA is TGTGCCAGCAGCCTCGGACAGGGGCTAGACTATGGCTACACCTTC. Translated: CASSLGQGLDYGYTF. The genes are TRBV7-8 and TRBJ1-2; 9 nucleotides align to TRBD1. Unmatched junction bases numbered 7, after V lost 5 bases and J lost 3 bases. CDR3 size: 15 residues. Germline lookup yields CDR1 SGHVS and CDR2 FQNEAQ.

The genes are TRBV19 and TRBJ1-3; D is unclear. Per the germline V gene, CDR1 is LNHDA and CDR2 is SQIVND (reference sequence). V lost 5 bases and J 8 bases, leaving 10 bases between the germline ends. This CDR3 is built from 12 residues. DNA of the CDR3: TGTGCCAGTAGTTCCTTGGAGTACACCATATATTTT. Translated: CASSSLEYTIYF.

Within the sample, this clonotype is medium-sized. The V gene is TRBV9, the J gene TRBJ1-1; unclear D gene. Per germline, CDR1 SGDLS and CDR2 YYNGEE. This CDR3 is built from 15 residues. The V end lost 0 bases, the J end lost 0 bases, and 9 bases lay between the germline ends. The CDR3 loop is CASSVVSDMNTEAFF. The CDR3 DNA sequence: TGTGCCAGCAGCGTAGTTTCAGATATGAACACTGAAGCTTTCTTT.

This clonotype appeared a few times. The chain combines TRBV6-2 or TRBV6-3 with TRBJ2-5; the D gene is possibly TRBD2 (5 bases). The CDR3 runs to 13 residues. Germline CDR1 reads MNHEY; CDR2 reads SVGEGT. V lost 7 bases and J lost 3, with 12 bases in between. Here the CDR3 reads CASIRGSKETQYF. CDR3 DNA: TGTGCCAGCATCCGGGGATCAAAAGAGACCCAGTACTTC.

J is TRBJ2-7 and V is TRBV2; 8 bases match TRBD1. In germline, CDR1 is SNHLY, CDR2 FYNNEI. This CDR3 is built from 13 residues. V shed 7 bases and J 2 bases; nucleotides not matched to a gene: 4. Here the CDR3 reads CASTGTGTYEQYF. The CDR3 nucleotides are TGTGCCAGCACCGGGACAGGCACCTACGAGCAGTACTTC.

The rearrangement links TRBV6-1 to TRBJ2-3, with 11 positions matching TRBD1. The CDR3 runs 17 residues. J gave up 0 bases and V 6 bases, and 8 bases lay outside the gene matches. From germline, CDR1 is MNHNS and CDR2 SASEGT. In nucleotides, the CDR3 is TGTGCCAGCAGCCTGGGACAGGGGGTTCCTAGCACAGATACGCAGTATTTT. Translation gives CASSLGQGVPSTDTQYF.